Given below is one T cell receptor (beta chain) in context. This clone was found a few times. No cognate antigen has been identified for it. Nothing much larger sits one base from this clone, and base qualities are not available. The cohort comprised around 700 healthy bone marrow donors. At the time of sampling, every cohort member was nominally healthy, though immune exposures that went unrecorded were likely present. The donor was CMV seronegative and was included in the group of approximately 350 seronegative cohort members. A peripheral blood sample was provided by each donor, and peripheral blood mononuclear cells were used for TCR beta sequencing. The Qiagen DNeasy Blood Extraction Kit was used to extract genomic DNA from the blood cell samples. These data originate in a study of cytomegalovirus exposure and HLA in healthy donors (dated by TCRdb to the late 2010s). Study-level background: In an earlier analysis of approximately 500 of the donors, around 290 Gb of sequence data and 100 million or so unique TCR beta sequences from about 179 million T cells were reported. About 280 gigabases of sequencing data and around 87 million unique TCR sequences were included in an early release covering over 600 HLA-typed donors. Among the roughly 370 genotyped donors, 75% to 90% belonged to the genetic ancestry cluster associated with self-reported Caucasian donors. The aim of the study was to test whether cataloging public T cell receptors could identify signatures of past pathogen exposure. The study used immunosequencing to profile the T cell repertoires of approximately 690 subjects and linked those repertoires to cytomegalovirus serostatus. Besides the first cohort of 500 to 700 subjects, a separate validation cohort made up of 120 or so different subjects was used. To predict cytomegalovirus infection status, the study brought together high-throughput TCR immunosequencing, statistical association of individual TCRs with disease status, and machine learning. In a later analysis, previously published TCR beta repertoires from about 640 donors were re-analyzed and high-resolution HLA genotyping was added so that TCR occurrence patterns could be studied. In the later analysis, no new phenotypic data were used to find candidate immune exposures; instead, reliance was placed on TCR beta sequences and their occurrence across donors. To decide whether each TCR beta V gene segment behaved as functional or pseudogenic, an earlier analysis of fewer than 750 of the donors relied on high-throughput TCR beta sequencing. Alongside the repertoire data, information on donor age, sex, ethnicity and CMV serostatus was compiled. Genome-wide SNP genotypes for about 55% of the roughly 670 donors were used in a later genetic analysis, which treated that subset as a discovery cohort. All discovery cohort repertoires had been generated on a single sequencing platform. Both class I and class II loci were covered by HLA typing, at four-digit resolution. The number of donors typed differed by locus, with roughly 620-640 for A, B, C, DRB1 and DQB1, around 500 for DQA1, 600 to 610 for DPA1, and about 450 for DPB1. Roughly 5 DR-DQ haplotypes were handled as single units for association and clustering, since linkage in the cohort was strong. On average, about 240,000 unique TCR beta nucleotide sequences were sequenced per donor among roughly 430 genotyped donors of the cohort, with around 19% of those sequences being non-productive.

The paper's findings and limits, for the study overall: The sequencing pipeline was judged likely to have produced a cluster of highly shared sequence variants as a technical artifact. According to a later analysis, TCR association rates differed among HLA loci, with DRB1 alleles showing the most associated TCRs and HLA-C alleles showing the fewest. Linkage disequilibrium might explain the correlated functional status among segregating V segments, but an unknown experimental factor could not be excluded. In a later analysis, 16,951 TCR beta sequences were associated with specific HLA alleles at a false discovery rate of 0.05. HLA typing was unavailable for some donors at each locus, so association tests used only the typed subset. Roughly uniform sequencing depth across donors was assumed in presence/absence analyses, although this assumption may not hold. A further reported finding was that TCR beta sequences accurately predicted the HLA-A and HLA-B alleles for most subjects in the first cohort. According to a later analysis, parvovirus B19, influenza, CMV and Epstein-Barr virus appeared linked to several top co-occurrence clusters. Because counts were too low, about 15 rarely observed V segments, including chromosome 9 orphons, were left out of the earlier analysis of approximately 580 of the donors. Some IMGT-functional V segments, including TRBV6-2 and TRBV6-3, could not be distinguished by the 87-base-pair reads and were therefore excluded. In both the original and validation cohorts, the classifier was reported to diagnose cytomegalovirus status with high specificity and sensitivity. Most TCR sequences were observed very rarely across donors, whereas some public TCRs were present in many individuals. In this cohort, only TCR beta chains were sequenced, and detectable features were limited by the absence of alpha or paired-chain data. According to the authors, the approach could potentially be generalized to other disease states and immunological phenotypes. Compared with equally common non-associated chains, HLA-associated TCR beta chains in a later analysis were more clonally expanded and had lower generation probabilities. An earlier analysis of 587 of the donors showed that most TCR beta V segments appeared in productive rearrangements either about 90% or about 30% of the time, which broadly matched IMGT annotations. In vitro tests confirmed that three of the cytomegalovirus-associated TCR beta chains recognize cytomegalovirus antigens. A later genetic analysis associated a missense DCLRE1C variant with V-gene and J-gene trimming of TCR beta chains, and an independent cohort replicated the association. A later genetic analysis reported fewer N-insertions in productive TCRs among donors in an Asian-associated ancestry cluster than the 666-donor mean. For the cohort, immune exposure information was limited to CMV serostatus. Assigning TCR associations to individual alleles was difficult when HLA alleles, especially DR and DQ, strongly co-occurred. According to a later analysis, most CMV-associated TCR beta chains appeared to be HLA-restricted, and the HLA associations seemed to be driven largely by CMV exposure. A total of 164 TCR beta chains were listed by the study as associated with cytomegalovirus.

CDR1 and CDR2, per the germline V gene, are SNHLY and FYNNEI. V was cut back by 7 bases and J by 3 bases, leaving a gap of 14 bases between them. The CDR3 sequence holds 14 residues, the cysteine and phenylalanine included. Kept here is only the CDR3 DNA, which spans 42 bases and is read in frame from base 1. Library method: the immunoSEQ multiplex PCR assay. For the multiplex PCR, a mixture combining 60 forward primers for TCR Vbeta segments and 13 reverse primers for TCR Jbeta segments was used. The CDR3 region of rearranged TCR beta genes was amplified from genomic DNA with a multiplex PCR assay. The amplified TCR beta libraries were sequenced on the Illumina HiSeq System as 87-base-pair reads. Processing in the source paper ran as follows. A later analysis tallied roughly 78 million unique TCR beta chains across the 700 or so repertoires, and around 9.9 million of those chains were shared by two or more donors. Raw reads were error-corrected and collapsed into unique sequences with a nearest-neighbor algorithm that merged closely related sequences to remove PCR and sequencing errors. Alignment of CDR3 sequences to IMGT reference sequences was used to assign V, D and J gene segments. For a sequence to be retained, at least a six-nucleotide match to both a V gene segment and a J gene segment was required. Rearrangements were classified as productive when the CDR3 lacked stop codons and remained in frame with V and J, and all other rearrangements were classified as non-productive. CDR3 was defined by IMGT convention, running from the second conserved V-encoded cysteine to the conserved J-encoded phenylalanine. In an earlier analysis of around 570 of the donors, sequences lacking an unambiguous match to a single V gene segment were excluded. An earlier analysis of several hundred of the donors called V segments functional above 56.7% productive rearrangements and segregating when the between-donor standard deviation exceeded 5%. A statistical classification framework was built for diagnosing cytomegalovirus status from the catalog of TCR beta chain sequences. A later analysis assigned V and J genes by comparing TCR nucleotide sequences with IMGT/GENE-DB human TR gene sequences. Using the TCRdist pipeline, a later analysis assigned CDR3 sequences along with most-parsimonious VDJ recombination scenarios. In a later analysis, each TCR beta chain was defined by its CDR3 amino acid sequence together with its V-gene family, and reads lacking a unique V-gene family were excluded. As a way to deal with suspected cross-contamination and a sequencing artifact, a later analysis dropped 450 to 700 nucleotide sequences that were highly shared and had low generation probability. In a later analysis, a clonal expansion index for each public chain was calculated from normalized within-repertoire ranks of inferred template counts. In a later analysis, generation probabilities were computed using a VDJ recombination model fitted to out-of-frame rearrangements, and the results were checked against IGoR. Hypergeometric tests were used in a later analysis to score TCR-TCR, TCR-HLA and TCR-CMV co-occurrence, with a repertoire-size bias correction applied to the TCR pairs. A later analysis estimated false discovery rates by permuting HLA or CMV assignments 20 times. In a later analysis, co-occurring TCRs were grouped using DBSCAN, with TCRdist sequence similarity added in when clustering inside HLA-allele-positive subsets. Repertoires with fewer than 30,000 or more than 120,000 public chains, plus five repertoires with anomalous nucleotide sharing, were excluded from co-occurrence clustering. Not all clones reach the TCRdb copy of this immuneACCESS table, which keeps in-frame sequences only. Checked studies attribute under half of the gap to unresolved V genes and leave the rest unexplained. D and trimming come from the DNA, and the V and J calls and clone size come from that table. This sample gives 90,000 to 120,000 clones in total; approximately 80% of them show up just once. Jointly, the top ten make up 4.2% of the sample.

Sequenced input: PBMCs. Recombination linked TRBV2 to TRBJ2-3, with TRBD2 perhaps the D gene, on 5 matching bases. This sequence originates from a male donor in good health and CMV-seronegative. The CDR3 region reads CASTNPVATDTQYF. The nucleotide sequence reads TGTGCCAGCACCAACCCGGTAGCGACAGATACGCAGTATTTT.